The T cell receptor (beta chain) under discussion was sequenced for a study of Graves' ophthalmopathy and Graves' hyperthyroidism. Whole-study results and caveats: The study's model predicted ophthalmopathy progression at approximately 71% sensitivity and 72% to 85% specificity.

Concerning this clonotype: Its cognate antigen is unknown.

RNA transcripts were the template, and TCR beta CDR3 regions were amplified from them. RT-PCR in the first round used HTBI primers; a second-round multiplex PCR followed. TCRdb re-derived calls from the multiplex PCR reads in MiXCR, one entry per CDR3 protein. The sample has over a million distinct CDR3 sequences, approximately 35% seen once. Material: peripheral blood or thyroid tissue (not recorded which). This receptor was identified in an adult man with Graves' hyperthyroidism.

In DNA form, the CDR3 reads TGTGCCAGCGTTGATCGGGGGAACTATGGCTACACCTTC. It translates to CASVDRGNYGYTF. This chain joins TRBV14 and TRBJ1-2; D may be TRBD1 (5 bases). The germline V gene has CDR1 SGHDN and CDR2 FVKESK. This CDR3 contains 13 residues. V was clipped by 8 bases and J by 2 bases, with 12 bases between them.